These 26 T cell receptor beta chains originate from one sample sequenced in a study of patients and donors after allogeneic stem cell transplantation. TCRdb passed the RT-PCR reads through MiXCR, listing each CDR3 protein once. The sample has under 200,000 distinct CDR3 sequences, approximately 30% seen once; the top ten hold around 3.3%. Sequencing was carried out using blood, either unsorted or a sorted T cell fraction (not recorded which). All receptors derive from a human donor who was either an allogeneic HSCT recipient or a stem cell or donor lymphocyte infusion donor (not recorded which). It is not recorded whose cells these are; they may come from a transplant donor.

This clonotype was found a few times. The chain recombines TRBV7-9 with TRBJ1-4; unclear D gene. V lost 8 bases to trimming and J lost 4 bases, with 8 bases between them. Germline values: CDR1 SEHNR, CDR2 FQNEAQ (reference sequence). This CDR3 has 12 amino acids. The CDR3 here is CASAGGNEKLFF. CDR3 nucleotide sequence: TGTGCCAGCGCAGGTGGTAATGAAAAACTGTTTTTT.

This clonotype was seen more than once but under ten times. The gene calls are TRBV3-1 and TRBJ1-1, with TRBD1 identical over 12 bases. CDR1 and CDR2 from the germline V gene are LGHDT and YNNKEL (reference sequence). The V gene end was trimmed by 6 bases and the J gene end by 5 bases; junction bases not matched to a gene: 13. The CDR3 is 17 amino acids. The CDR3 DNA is TGTGCCAGCAGACCTGTCCGGGACAGGGGGCGCGGGACTGAAGCTTTCTTT. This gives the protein CASRPVRDRGRGTEAFF.

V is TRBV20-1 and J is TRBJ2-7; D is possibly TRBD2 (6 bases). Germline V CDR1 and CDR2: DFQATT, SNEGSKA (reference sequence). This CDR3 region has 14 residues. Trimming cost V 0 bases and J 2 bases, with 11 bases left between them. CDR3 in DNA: TGCAGTGCTAGAGATCGGAGGGGCCCCTACGAGCAGTACTTC. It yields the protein CSARDRRGPYEQYF.

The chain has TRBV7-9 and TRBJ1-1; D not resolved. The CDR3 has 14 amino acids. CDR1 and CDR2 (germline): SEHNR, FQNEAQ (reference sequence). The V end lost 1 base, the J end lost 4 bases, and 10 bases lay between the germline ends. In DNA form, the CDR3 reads TGTGCCAGCAGCTTAGACGGGGTTGGCACTGAAGCTTTCTTT. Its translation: CASSLDGVGTEAFF.

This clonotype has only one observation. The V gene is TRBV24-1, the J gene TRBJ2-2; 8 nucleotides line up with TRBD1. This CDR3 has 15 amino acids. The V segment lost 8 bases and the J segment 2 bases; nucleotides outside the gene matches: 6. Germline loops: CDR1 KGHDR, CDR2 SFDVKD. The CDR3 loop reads CATTGGQANTGELFF. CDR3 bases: TGTGCCACCACTGGGGGACAGGCTAACACCGGGGAGCTGTTTTTT.

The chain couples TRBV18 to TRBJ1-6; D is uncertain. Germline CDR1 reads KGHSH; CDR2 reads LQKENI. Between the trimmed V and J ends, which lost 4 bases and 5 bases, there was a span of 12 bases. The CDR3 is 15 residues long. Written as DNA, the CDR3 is TGTGCCAGCTCACTTCGGATAATGGATAATTCACCCCTCCACTTT. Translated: CASSLRIMDNSPLHF.

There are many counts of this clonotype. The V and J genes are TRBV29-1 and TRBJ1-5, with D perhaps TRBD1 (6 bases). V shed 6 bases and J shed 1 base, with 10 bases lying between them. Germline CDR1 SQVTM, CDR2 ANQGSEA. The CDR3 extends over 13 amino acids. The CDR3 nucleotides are TGCAGCGTCGCACAGGGAAGCAATCAGCCCCAGCATTTT. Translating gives CSVAQGSNQPQHF.

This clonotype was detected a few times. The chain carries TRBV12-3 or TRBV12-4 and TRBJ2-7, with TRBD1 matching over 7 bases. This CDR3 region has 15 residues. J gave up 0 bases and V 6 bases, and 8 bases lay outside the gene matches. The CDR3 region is CASSQTGSISYEQYF. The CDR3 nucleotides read TGTGCCAGCAGCCAGACAGGGTCGATCTCCTACGAGCAGTACTTC.

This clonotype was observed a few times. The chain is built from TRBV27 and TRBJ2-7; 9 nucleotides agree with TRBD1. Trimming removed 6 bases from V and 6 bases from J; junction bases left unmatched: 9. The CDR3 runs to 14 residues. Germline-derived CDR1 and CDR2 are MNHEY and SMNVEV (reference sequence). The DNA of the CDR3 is TGTGCCAGCAGCAAACAGGGGGCAAAACGCGAGCAGTACTTC. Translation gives CASSKQGAKREQYF.

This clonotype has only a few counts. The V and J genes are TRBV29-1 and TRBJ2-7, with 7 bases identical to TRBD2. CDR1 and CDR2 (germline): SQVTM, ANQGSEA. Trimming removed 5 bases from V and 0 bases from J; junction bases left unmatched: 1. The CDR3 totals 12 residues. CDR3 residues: CSVTSDSYEQYF. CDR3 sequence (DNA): TGCAGCGTTACTAGCGACTCCTACGAGCAGTACTTC.

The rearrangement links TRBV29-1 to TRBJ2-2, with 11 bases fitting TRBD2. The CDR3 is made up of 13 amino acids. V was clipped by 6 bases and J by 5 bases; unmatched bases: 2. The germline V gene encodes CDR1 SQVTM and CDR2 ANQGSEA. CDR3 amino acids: CSVSSGRTGELFF. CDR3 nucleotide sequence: TGCAGCGTCTCTAGCGGGAGGACCGGGGAGCTGTTTTTT.

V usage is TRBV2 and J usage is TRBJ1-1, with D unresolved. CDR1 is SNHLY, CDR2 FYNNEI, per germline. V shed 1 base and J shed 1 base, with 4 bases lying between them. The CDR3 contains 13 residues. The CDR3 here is CASSEGPNTEAFF. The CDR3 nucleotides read TGTGCCAGCAGTGAAGGTCCGAACACTGAAGCTTTCTTT.

CDR3 nucleotide sequence: TGTGCCATCAGTACAGGGGGGACTTTTGAGACCCAGTACTTC. This codes for CAISTGGTFETQYF. The rearrangement joins TRBV10-3 to TRBJ2-5, with TRBD1 identical over 8 bases. The length of the CDR3 is 14 residues. The V segment lost 5 bases and the J segment 5 bases; nucleotides outside the gene matches: 7. Germline values: CDR1 ENHRY, CDR2 SYGVKD.

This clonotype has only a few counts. The CDR3, as DNA: TGTGCCAGCAGCCCACAGCGGACAGGGAAAGGTTCACCCCTCCACTTT. Protein product: CASSPQRTGKGSPLHF. V gene TRBV5-6 combines with J gene TRBJ1-6; 8 nucleotides match TRBD1. The CDR3 loop spans 16 amino acids. Germline V gene data show CDR1 as SGHDT and CDR2 as YYEEEE. The junction had 12 bases not matched to a gene; V was cut back by 4 bases and J by 9 bases.

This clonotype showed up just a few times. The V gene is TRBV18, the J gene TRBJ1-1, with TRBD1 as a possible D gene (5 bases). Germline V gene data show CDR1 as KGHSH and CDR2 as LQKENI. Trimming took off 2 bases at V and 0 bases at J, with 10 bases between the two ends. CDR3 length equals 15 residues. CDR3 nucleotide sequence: TGTGCCAGCTCACCAAGGGGAGCCCTGAACACTGAAGCTTTCTTT. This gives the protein CASSPRGALNTEAFF. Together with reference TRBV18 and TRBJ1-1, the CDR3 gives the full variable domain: NAGVMQNPRHLVRRRGQEARLRCSPMKGHSHVYWYRQLPEEGLKFMVYLQKENIIDESGMPKERFSAEFPKEGPSILRIQQVVRGDSAAYFCASSPRGALNTEAFFGQGTRLTVV.

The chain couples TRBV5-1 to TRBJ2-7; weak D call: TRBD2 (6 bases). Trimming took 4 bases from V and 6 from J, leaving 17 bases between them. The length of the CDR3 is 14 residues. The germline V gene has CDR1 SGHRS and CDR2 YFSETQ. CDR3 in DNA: TGCGCCAGCAGCCCGTCGCCGGGAGTGGTCGAGCAGTACTTC. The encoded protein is CASSPSPGVVEQYF.

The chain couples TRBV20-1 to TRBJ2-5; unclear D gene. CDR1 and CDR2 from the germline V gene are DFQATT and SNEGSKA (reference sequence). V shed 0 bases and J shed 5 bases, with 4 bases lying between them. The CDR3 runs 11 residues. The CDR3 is CSARDRETQYF. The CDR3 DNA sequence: TGCAGTGCTAGAGACAGGGAGACCCAGTACTTC.

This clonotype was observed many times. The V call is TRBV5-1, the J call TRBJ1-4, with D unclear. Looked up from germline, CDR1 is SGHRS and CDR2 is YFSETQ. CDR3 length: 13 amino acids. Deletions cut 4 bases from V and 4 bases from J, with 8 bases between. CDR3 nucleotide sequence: TGCGCCAGCAGCCAGGATTTTAATGAAAAACTGTTTTTT. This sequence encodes CASSQDFNEKLFF.

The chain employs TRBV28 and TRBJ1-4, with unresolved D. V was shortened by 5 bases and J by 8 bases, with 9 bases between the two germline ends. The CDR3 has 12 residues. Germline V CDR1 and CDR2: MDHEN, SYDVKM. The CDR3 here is CASSMTREKLFF. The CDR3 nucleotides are TGTGCCAGCAGTATGACCAGGGAAAAACTGTTTTTT.

The CDR3 nucleotides are TGTGCCAGCATTGCGGGAGGCTCCTACAATGAGCAGTTCTTC. This encodes CASIAGGSYNEQFF. The chain recombines TRBV11-1 with TRBJ2-1, with TRBD2 matching 8 bases. Germline V gives CDR1 SGHAT, CDR2 FQDESV (reference sequence). This CDR3 has 14 residues. Trimming cost V 7 bases and J 0 bases; bases outside gene matches: 2.

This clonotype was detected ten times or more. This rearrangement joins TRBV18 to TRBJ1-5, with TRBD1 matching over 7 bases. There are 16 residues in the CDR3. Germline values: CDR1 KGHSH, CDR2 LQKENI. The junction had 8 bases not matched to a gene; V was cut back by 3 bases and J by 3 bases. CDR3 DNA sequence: TGTGCCAGCTCACCCACAGGGGCCTTAGACAATCAGCCCCAGCATTTT. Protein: CASSPTGALDNQPQHF.

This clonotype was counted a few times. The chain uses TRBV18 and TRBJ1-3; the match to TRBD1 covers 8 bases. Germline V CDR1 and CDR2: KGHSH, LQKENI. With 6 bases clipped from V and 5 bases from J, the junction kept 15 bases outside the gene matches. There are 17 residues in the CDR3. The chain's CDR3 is CASSSATGAANRNTIYF. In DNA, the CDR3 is TGTGCCAGCTCGTCGGCGACAGGGGCCGCTAACCGAAACACCATATATTTT.

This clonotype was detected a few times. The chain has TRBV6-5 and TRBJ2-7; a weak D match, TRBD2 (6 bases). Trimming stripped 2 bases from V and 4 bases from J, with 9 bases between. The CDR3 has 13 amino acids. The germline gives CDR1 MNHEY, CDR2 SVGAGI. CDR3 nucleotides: TGTGCCAGCAGTTACATCCGGGGGTACGAGCAGTACTTC. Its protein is CASSYIRGYEQYF.

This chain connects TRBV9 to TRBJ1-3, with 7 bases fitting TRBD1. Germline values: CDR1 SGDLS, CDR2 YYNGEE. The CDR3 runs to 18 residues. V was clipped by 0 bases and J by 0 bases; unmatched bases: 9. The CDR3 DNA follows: TGTGCCAGCAGCGTAGGAGGGGGCAGGGTCGGCTCTGGAAACACCATATATTTT. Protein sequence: CASSVGGGRVGSGNTIYF.

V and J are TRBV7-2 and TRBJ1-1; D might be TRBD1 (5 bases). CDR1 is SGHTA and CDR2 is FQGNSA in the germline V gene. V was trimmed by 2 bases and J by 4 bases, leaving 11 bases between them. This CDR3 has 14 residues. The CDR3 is CASSLSGRSTEAFF. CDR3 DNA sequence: TGTGCCAGCAGCTTATCAGGGCGGTCCACTGAAGCTTTCTTT.

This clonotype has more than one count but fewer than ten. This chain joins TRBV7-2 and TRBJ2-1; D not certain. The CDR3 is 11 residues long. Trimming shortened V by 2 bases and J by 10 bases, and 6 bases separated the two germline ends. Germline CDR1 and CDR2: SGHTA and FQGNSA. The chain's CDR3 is CASSLSPEQFF. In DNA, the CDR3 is TGTGCCAGCAGCTTATCACCAGAGCAGTTCTTC.